This T cell receptor (beta chain) was sequenced for a study of beta chain features in type 1 diabetes. Overall study results and limits: VDJ junctions from patients with type 1 diabetes contained fewer insertions and more deletions. Patients' naive, central memory and regulatory TCRB repertoires appeared more alike than those of healthy donors.

From germline, CDR1 is SGHRS and CDR2 YFSETQ. The ends were cut back, 2 bases at V and 3 bases at J, with 17 bases in the middle. The CDR3 has 16 residues. This clone was detected only a few times. Antigen: not known. Sequenced material consisted of expressed TCRB transcripts (all of the isolated RNA was reverse transcribed). The method was immunoSEQ multiplex PCR; TCRdb's version includes in-frame clones alone and lacks a portion of them. The table lists hundreds of thousands of clones, around 8% of them singletons. V gene TRBV5-1 combines with J gene TRBJ2-5; TRBD2 is a possible D gene (6 bases). The receptor was derived from a young woman in good health. Sequencing input: central memory CD4+ T cells from blood. The CDR3 sequence: CASSLAGTSMEETQYF. The CDR3 DNA is TGCGCCAGCAGCTTAGCCGGGACTTCGATGGAAGAGACCCAGTACTTC.